This TCR beta chain comes out of a study of PD-L1 blockade in urothelial cancer. Looking at the study overall: About 90% of the 29 patients comprised males who had bladder-origin urothelial cancer. Study patients had been treated with 0 to 3 previous chemotherapy regimens. At 3 weeks (second dose) and 6 weeks after starting treatment, blood was analyzed.

Time point noted: pretreatment peripheral blood. TCRdb keeps only in-frame clones here, not all; method: immunoSEQ multiplex PCR. The data contain some 43,000 clones, 80% of them singletons. The receptor was derived from a man aged 60 to 75 with urothelial cancer. The sample consisted of PBMCs, taken around atezolizumab (anti-PD-L1) treatment.

The CDR3 DNA follows: TGCGCCAGCAGCCCATACAGGGTCCCAACTGGGGGCTACACCTTC. It yields the protein CASSPYRVPTGGYTF. V usage is TRBV5-1 and J usage is TRBJ1-2; TRBD1 might be the D (6 bases). Germline CDR1 is SGHRS and CDR2 is YFSETQ. V was trimmed by 4 bases and J by 8 bases, leaving 21 bases between them. This CDR3 is 15 amino acids long.